Following are 2 T cell receptor beta chains from one sample sequenced in a study of OX40 agonist ivuxolimab in advanced cancers. Data came from immunoSEQ multiplex PCR; TCRdb stores just in-frame clones and leaves some out. The sample yields 30,000 to 45,000 clones, approximately 86% seen once. The sample was CD4+ or CD8+ T cells sorted from blood, taken in a trial of the OX40 agonist ivuxolimab. The receptors stem from an adult with an advanced solid tumor such as melanoma, head and neck, liver or kidney cancer.

The chain couples TRBV6-6 to TRBJ2-5; unclear D gene. This CDR3 comprises 12 residues. Germline lookup yields CDR1 MNHNY and CDR2 SVGAGI (reference sequence). V was shortened by 2 bases and J by 5 bases, with 6 bases between the two germline ends. The CDR3 reads CASSYGLETQYF. CDR3 DNA: TGTGCCAGCAGTTACGGGTTGGAGACCCAGTACTTC.

CDR3 loop: CASTTGGINEQYF. CDR3 sequence (DNA): TGTGCCAGCACTACAGGGGGCATCAACGAGCAGTACTTC. The V gene is TRBV28, the J gene TRBJ2-7; 9 nucleotides line up with TRBD1. There are 13 residues in the CDR3. The J segment lost 5 bases and the V segment lost 7 bases, leaving 6 bases of the junction unmatched. Germline loops: CDR1 MDHEN, CDR2 SYDVKM.